Below are 26 T cell receptor beta chains sequenced from a single sample in a study of response to subunit inactivated influenza vaccine (dated by TCRdb to the late 2010s). Library prep was done by RT-PCR. The instrument given in TCRdb is Illumina HiSeq 2500. Using fastp at Q25 and MiXCR, TCRdb reprocessed the public reads and kept productive beta chains. Each CDR3 protein appears once, grouped with its most common genes and DNA. This sample lists about half a million distinct CDR3 sequences; around 25% were detected once. The ten top clones hold around 1.8% of the sample. Here the sequenced sample was CD4+ T cells sorted from PBMCs, taken 5 days after vaccination. These receptors were collected from a man in his fifties who received an inactivated influenza vaccine. Donor details come from another sample of the same person, matched by shared clones.

The V call is TRBV20-1, the J call TRBJ2-5; 12 positions agree with TRBD1. V was pared by 4 bases and J by 0 bases, with 6 bases of the junction left unmatched. Germline CDR1 reads DFQATT; CDR2 reads SNEGSKA (reference sequence). The CDR3 sequence is 16 residues long. The CDR3 sequence: CSATGQGAEYQETQYF. In DNA form, the CDR3 reads TGCAGTGCTACGGGACAGGGGGCCGAATACCAAGAGACCCAGTACTTC.

In this sample, this clonotype turned up many times. The chain employs TRBV7-2 and TRBJ1-6; perhaps TRBD1 as D (6 bases). The CDR3 covers 14 residues. Germline CDR1 is SGHTA and CDR2 is FQGNSA. The V end was cut by 5 bases, the J end by 5 bases, with 10 bases between. The CDR3 loop reads CASSHGQNNSPLHF. The CDR3 region has the DNA TGTGCCAGCAGCCACGGACAGAATAATTCACCCCTCCACTTT.

J is TRBJ2-7 and V is TRBV29-1; 9 bases map to TRBD1. V lost 4 bases and J lost 1; bases outside the gene matches: 8. The germline V gene has CDR1 SQVTM and CDR2 ANQGSEA. This CDR3 is built from 15 residues. CDR3 loop: CSVASPGTGSYEQYF. As DNA, the CDR3 is TGCAGCGTTGCCTCCCCCGGGACAGGGTCCTACGAGCAGTACTTC.

This chain links TRBV6-1 with TRBJ1-2; D unresolved. This CDR3 comprises 12 residues. V was cut by 6 bases and J by 8 bases, with 13 bases left in between. CDR1 is MNHNS, CDR2 SASEGT, per germline. The CDR3, as DNA: TGTGCCAGCAGCCTGGACGGCCGAGGCTACACCTTC. Translated, it gives CASSLDGRGYTF.

The rearrangement links TRBV9 to TRBJ2-3; D ambiguous. Germline V gene data show CDR1 as SGDLS and CDR2 as YYNGEE. CDR3 length equals 15 residues. Trimming removed 0 bases from V and 3 bases from J, with 11 bases in between. CDR3 loop: CASSVATPPTDTQYF. CDR3 DNA: TGTGCCAGCAGCGTAGCTACACCCCCGACAGATACGCAGTATTTT.

Only a few counts were recorded for this clonotype. The V gene is TRBV20-1, the J gene TRBJ2-5; perhaps TRBD2 as D (5 bases). Germline CDR1 is DFQATT and CDR2 is SNEGSKA (reference sequence). V was pared by 1 base and J by 2 bases, with 8 bases between. CDR3 length: 13 residues. CDR3 nucleotide sequence: TGCAGTGCTAGAGGTCGGGAACAAGAGACCCAGTACTTC. The encoded protein is CSARGREQETQYF.

The chain carries TRBV29-1 and TRBJ2-7; the match to TRBD1 covers 7 bases. V lost 4 bases and J lost 4; bases outside the gene matches: 4. CDR1 is SQVTM and CDR2 is ANQGSEA in the germline V gene. CDR3 size: 12 residues. CDR3 protein: CSVVTGPYEQYF. CDR3 coding DNA: TGCAGCGTTGTGACAGGGCCGTACGAGCAGTACTTC.

This clonotype was recorded a few times. The rearrangement uses TRBV6-1 and TRBJ2-2, with 8 positions matching TRBD1. The CDR3 loop spans 16 amino acids. Trimming removed 6 bases from V and 2 bases from J; junction bases left unmatched: 8. The V gene's germline CDR1 is MNHNS and CDR2 SASEGT. DNA of the CDR3: TGTGCCAGCAGGGCGCAGGGGGCGCGAAACACCGGGGAGCTGTTTTTT. As protein: CASRAQGARNTGELFF.

The rearrangement uses TRBV7-9 and TRBJ2-2; the D gene is possibly TRBD2 (6 bases). CDR1 SEHNR and CDR2 FQNEAQ come from the germline V gene (reference sequence). The CDR3 runs to 17 residues. The germline V and J ends were trimmed by 0 bases and 4 bases, with 15 bases remaining between them. The CDR3 DNA reads TGTGCCAGCAGCTTAGCGGCGGGGATCGGGGTCACCGGGGAGCTGTTTTTT. It translates to CASSLAAGIGVTGELFF.

This clonotype was counted only a few times. The CDR3 region is CAISASGDETQYF. DNA for the CDR3: TGTGCCATCAGTGCTAGCGGGGACGAGACCCAGTACTTC. This chain joins TRBV10-3 and TRBJ2-5, with 9 bases aligning to TRBD2. CDR1 ENHRY and CDR2 SYGVKD come from the germline V gene. With V trimmed by 4 bases and J by 5 bases, 2 bases remained unmatched. This CDR3 is 13 amino acids long.

V gene TRBV5-1 combines with J gene TRBJ2-7, with 10 bases fitting TRBD1. Germline CDR1 SGHRS, CDR2 YFSETQ. V shed 3 bases and J 3 bases; nucleotides not matched to a gene: 6. This CDR3 is 15 amino acids long. The CDR3 DNA reads as TGCGCCAGCAGCTCAACTTGGACAGGGGGCTACGAGCAGTACTTC. The encoded protein is CASSSTWTGGYEQYF.

The genes are TRBV12-3 or TRBV12-4 and TRBJ2-2; D could derive from TRBD1 or TRBD2 (5 bases each). This CDR3 region has 14 residues. V lost 11 bases to trimming and J lost 0 bases, with 13 bases between them. The CDR3 is CAGGSGSNTGELFF. The CDR3 bases are TGTGCCGGCGGGTCAGGGTCGAACACCGGGGAGCTGTTTTTT.

This clonotype came up a few times. This chain connects TRBV4-3 to TRBJ2-1; D remains ambiguous. V lost 0 bases and J lost 2, with 8 bases in between. Per germline, CDR1 LGHNA and CDR2 YSLEER. The CDR3 is made up of 15 amino acids. CDR3 sequence: CASSQEWGPYNEQFF. In nucleotides, the CDR3 is TGCGCCAGCAGCCAAGAGTGGGGTCCCTACAATGAGCAGTTCTTC.

This clonotype was counted only a few times. The chain carries TRBV12-3 or TRBV12-4 and TRBJ2-7, with 9 bases matching TRBD1. The CDR3 consists of 16 residues. Trimming at V came to 0 bases and at J to 4 bases, leaving 7 bases not matched to a gene. Here the CDR3 reads CASSLAGTGMLYEQYF. The DNA for the CDR3 is TGTGCCAGCAGTTTAGCTGGGACAGGGATGTTATACGAGCAGTACTTC.

This clonotype has just a few counts. The chain recombines TRBV7-2 with TRBJ1-5; D gene ambiguous. Per germline, CDR1 SGHTA and CDR2 FQGNSA. The V and J ends lost 3 bases and 3 bases respectively, with 3 bases between them. This CDR3 comprises 12 residues. The CDR3 loop reads CASSFYNQPQHF. The DNA for the CDR3 is TGTGCCAGCAGCTTTTACAATCAGCCCCAGCATTTT.

This clonotype was seen repeatedly, ten times or more. V usage is TRBV5-1 and J usage is TRBJ2-5; 7 positions agree with TRBD2. Germline-derived CDR1 and CDR2 are SGHRS and YFSETQ. This CDR3 region has 15 residues. Losses at the gene ends were 0 bases for V and 3 bases for J; bases not matched to a gene: 5. This CDR3 reads CASSLGSSGEETQYF. Here the CDR3 DNA reads TGCGCCAGCAGCTTGGGGTCTAGCGGTGAAGAGACCCAGTACTTC.

This clonotype was detected a few times. This chain connects TRBV5-5 to TRBJ1-2; D is ambiguous. Per the germline V gene, CDR1 is SGHKS and CDR2 is YYEKEE (reference sequence). V was trimmed by 0 bases and J by 2 bases, leaving 8 bases between them. This CDR3 has 14 residues. This chain's CDR3 is CASSLETRNYGYTF. The CDR3 region has the DNA TGTGCCAGCAGCTTGGAGACACGGAACTATGGCTACACCTTC.

This clonotype has more than one count but fewer than ten. This chain uses TRBV4-2 with TRBJ1-5; no clear D gene. There are 13 residues in the CDR3. V gave up 3 bases and J gave up 7 bases, with 10 bases separating them. Per the germline V gene, CDR1 is LGHNA and CDR2 is YNFKEQ. CDR3 region: CASSQEREQPQHF. The CDR3 coding sequence is TGTGCCAGCAGCCAGGAAAGGGAGCAGCCCCAGCATTTT.

This clonotype was picked up many times. The chain combines TRBV15 with TRBJ1-1; D call uncertain. Trimming pared 3 bases from V and 2 bases from J, leaving 4 bases between. Germline V gives CDR1 LNHNV, CDR2 YYDKDF (reference sequence). This CDR3 spans 12 amino acids. CDR3 protein: CATSSLNTEAFF. The CDR3 DNA follows: TGTGCCACCAGCAGCTTAAACACTGAAGCTTTCTTT.

This chain joins TRBV11-2 and TRBJ2-2; D gene unclear. Germline loops: CDR1 SGHAT, CDR2 FQNNGV. The CDR3 extends over 15 amino acids. V lost 5 bases to trimming and J lost 0 bases, with 10 bases between them. The CDR3 region is CASSRGRTNTGELFF. The CDR3 coding sequence is TGTGCCAGCAGCCGCGGACGTACGAACACCGGGGAGCTGTTTTTT.

This clonotype showed up just a few times. The chain joins TRBV20-1 to TRBJ2-7; 7 bases align to TRBD1. Germline CDR1 reads DFQATT; CDR2 reads SNEGSKA (reference sequence). There are 14 residues in the CDR3. The V gene end was trimmed by 6 bases and the J gene end by 2 bases; junction bases not matched to a gene: 10. The CDR3: CSARPGTVPYEQYF. The CDR3 DNA follows: TGCAGTGCAAGGCCCGGGACAGTCCCCTACGAGCAGTACTTC.

This clonotype was seen only a few times. The chain uses TRBV6-1 and TRBJ2-3, with D hard to call. The V end lost 7 bases, the J end lost 1 base, and 9 bases lay between the germline ends. This CDR3 comprises 13 residues. Germline V gene lookup returns CDR1 MNHNS and CDR2 SASEGT. CDR3 sequence (DNA): TGTGCCAGCATCGCCCCTGGCACAGATACGCAGTATTTT. Translated: CASIAPGTDTQYF.

The chain has TRBV12-3 or TRBV12-4 and TRBJ1-4, with D perhaps matching TRBD1 (6 bases). Trimming stripped 3 bases from V and 5 bases from J, with 13 bases between. CDR3 size: 15 residues. This chain's CDR3 is CASSFTQGSNEKLFF. DNA of the CDR3: TGTGCCAGCAGTTTCACACAGGGATCGAATGAAAAACTGTTTTTT.

The chain employs TRBV11-1 and TRBJ2-3; perhaps TRBD1 as D (6 bases). The V gene lost 1 base and the J gene lost 7 bases, with 9 bases spanning the gap. This CDR3 comprises 13 residues. The germline CDR1 and CDR2 sequences are SGHAT and FQDESV (reference sequence). The CDR3 region is CASSLGGGYTQYF. The CDR3 region has the DNA TGTGCCAGCAGCTTAGGAGGGGGTTATACGCAGTATTTT.

This clonotype was observed a handful of times. The gene calls are TRBV7-2 and TRBJ2-1; D gene uncertain. The V gene's germline CDR1 is SGHTA and CDR2 FQGNSA. V lost 4 bases and J lost 7, with 14 bases in between. There are 14 residues in the CDR3. CDR3 protein: CASSSMRLGNEQFF. The CDR3 nucleotides are TGTGCCAGCAGCTCAATGAGGTTAGGGAATGAGCAGTTCTTC.

The chain recombines TRBV5-5 with TRBJ1-1; D might be TRBD1 (5 bases). The CDR3 is made up of 15 amino acids. CDR1 is SGHKS, CDR2 YYEKEE, per germline (reference sequence). V was trimmed by 9 bases and J by 1 base, leaving 19 bases between them. The CDR3 region is CATGMSRGRNTEAFF. The CDR3 DNA is TGTGCCACCGGTATGTCGAGGGGACGGAACACTGAAGCTTTCTTT.